The clone carrying this T cell receptor (beta chain) was seen once. The antigen is not known. Researchers amplified the TCR beta CDR3 regions from RNA transcripts. First-round RT-PCR with HTBI primers amplified the TCR CDR3 region. TCRdb reprocessed the multiplex PCR reads via MiXCR and lists one record per CDR3 protein. The data hold about 350,000 distinct CDR3 sequences, with roughly 15% observed a single time. This record comes from a study of T cells in Graves' hyperthyroidism and ophthalmopathy. Hyperthyroidism had been newly diagnosed in patients aged 18 to 65, and its duration was under 2 months. Researchers barred patients who had uncontrolled infection, other autoimmune disease, pregnancy or lactation. Per the germline V gene, CDR1 is KGHSH and CDR2 is LQKENI. V lost 0 bases and J 3 bases, leaving 9 bases between the germline ends. The CDR3 totals 15 residues. Study conclusions and caveats: Ophthalmopathy, as predicted by the model, came a median about seven months after the prediction.

This TCR was recovered from a woman in her 30s with Graves' hyperthyroidism that later progressed to Graves' ophthalmopathy. The sequencing sample was made of blood. The rearrangement links TRBV18 to TRBJ1-5; no clear D. DNA for the CDR3: TGTGCCAGCTCACCACCCCAGTTTCCCAATCAGCCCCAGCATTTT. Amino acid sequence: CASSPPQFPNQPQHF.